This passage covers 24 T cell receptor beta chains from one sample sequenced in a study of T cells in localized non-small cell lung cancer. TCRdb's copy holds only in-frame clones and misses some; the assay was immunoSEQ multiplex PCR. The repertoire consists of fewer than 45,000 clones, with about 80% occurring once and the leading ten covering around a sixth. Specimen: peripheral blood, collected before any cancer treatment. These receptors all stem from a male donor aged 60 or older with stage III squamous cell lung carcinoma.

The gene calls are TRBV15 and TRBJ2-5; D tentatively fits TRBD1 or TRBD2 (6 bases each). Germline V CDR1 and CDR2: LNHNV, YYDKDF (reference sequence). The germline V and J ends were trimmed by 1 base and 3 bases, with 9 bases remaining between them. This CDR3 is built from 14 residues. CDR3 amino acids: CATSRGGAEETQYF. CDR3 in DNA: TGTGCCACCAGCAGAGGGGGGGCGGAAGAGACCCAGTACTTC. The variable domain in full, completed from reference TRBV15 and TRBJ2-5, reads DAMVIQNPRYQVTQFGKPVTLSCSQTLNHNVMYWYQQKSSQAPKLLFHYYDKDFNNEADTPDNFQSRRPNTSFCFLDIRSPGLGDTAMYLCATSRGGAEETQYFGPGTRLLVL.

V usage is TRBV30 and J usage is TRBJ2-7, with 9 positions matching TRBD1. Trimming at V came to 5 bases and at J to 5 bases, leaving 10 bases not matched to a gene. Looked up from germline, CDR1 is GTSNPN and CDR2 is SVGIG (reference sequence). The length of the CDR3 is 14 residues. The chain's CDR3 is CAWAPGQGLHEQYF. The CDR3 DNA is TGTGCCTGGGCCCCGGGACAGGGTCTCCACGAGCAGTACTTC.

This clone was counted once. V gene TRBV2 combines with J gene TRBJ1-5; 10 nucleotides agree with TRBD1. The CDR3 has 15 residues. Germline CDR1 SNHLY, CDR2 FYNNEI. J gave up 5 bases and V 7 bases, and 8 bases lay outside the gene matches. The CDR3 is CASNAGTGVHQPQHF. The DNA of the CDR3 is TGTGCCAGCAATGCCGGGACAGGGGTACATCAGCCCCAGCATTTT.

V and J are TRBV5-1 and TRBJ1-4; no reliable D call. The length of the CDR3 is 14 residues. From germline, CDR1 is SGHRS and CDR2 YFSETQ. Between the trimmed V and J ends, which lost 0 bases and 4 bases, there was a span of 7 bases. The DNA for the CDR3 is TGCGCCAGCAGCTTGGATGGTGTTAATGAAAAACTGTTTTTT. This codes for CASSLDGVNEKLFF.

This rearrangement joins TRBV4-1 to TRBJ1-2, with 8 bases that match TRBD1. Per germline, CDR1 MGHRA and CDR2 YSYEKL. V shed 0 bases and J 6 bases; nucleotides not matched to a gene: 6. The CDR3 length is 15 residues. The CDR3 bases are TGCGCCAGCAGCCAAGATAGGACAGGGTTGAATGGCTACACCTTC. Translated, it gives CASSQDRTGLNGYTF.

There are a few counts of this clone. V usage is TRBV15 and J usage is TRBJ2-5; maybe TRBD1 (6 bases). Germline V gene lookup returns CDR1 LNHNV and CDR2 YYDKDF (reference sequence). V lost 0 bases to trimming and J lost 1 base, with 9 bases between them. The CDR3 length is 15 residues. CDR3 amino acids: CATSRDGQSQETQYF. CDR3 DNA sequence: TGTGCCACCAGCAGAGATGGACAGTCCCAAGAGACCCAGTACTTC.

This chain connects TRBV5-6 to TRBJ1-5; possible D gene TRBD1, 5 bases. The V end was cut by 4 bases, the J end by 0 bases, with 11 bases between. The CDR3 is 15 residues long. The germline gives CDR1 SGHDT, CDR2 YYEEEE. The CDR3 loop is CASSQGRLSNQPQHF. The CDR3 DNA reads TGTGCCAGCAGCCAGGGACGACTTAGCAATCAGCCCCAGCATTTT.

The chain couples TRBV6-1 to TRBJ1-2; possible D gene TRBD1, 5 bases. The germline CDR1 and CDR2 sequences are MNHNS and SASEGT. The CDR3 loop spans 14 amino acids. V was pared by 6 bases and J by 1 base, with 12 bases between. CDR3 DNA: TGTGCCAGCAGAGTCCCGGGGGTTAACTATGGCTACACCTTC. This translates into CASRVPGVNYGYTF.

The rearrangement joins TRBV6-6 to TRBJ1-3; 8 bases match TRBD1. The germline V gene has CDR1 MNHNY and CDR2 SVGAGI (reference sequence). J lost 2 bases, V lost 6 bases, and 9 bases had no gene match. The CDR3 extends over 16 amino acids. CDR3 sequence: CASRAAGQGTGNTIYF. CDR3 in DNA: TGTGCCAGCAGGGCGGCTGGACAGGGAACTGGAAACACCATATATTTT.

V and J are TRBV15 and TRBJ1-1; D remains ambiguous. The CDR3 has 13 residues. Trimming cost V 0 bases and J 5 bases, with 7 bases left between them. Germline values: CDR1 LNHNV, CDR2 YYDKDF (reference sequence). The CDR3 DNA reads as TGTGCCACCAGCAGAGAGGTCGCTACTGAAGCTTTCTTT. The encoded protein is CATSREVATEAFF.

The chain's CDR3 is CASSSTGPNTEAFF. CDR3 nucleotide sequence: TGTGCCAGTAGTTCGACAGGACCGAACACTGAAGCTTTCTTT. The chain joins TRBV19 to TRBJ1-1, with TRBD1 as a possible D gene (6 bases). Germline V lookup: CDR1 LNHDA, CDR2 SQIVND (reference sequence). The V end lost 5 bases, the J end lost 1 base, and 11 bases lay between the germline ends. The CDR3 has 14 amino acids.

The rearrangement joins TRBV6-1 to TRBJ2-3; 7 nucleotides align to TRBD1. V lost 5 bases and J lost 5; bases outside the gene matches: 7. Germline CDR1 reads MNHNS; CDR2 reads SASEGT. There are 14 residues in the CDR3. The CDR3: CASSTTGFQDTQYF. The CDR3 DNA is TGTGCCAGCAGTACGACAGGGTTTCAAGATACGCAGTATTTT.

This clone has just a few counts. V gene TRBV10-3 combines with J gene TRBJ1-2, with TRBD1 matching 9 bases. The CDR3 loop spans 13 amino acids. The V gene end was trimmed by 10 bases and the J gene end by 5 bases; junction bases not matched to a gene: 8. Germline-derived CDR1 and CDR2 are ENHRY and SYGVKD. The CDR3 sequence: CATRTGGRYGYTF. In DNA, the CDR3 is TGTGCCACTCGAACAGGGGGCAGATATGGCTACACCTTC.

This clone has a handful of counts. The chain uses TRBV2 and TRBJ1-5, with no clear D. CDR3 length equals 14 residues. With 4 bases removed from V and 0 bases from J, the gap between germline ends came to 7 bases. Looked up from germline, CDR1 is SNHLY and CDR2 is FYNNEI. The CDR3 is CASSVRDSNQPQHF. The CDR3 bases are TGTGCCAGCAGTGTGAGAGATAGCAATCAGCCCCAGCATTTT.

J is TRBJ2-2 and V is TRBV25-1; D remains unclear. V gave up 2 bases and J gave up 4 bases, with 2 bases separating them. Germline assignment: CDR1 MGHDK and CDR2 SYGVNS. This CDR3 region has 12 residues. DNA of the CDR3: TGTGCCAGCAGTGAAACCACCGGGGAGCTGTTTTTT. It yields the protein CASSETTGELFF.

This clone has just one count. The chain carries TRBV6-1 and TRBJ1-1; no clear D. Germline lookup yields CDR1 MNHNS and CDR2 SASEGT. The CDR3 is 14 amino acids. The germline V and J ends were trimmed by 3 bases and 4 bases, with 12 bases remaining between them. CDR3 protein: CASSEMGLATEAFF. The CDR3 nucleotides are TGTGCCAGCAGTGAGATGGGTTTGGCCACTGAAGCTTTCTTT.

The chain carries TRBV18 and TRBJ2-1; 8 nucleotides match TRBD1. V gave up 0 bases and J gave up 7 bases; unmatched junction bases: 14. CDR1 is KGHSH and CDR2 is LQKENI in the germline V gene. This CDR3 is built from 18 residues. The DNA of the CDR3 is TGTGCCAGCTCACCACCGGGAATCGGGCAGGGGGCGTATAATGAGCAGTTCTTC. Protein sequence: CASSPPGIGQGAYNEQFF. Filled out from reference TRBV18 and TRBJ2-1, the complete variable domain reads NAGVMQNPRHLVRRRGQEARLRCSPMKGHSHVYWYRQLPEEGLKFMVYLQKENIIDESGMPKERFSAEFPKEGPSILRIQQVVRGDSAAYFCASSPPGIGQGAYNEQFFGPGTRLTVL.

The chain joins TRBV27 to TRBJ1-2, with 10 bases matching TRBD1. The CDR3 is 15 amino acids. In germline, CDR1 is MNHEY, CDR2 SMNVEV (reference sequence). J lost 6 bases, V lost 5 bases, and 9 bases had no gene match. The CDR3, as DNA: TGTGCCAGCAGTCCAGACAGGGGGCTTGCACATGGCTACACCTTC. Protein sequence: CASSPDRGLAHGYTF.

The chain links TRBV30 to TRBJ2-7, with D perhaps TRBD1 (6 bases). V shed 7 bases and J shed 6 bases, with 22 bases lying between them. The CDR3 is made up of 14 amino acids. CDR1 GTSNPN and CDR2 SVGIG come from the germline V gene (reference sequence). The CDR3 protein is CASAIQGFFAEQYF. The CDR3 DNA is TGTGCCTCCGCGATACAGGGCTTTTTTGCCGAGCAGTACTTC. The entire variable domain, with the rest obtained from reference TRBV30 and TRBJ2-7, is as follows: SQTIHQWPATLVQPVGSPLSLECTVEGTSNPNLYWYRQAAGRGLQLLFYSVGIGQISSEVPQNLSASRPQDRQFILSSKKLLLSDSGFYLCASAIQGFFAEQYFGPGTRLTVT.

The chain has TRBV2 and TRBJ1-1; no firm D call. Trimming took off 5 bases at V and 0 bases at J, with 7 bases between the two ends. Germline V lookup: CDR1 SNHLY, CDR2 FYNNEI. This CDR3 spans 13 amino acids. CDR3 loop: CASSQWMNTEAFF. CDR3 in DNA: TGTGCCAGCAGTCAATGGATGAACACTGAAGCTTTCTTT.

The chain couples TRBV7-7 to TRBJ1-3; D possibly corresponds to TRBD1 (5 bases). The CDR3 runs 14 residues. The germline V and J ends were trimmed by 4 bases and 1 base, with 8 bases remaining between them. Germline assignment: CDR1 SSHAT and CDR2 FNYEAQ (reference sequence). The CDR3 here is CASSSDISGNTIYF. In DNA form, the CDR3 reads TGTGCCAGCAGCTCGGACATTTCTGGAAACACCATATATTTT.

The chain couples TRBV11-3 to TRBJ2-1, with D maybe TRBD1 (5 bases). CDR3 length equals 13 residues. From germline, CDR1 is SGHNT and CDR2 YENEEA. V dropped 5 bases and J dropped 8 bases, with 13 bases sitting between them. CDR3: CASSPPWGYEQFF. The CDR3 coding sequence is TGTGCCAGCAGCCCCCCCTGGGGCTATGAGCAGTTCTTC.

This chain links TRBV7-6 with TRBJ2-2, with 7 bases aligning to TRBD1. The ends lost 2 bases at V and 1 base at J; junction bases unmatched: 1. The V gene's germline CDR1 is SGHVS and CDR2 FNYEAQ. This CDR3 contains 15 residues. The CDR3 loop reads CASSLRDRNTGELFF. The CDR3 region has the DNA TGTGCCAGCAGCTTACGGGACAGGAACACCGGGGAGCTGTTTTTT.

DNA of the CDR3: TGTGCCAGCAGTGGGGGCACCAACTATGGCTACACCTTC. This codes for CASSGGTNYGYTF. This chain uses TRBV6-5 with TRBJ1-2, with a weak D call TRBD1 (6 bases). CDR3 length: 13 amino acids. V was trimmed by 5 bases and J by 2 bases, leaving 9 bases between them. Germline CDR1 is MNHEY and CDR2 is SVGAGI.